This TCR beta chain was sequenced during a study of T cell clones after liver transplantation. Overall study: HCV positivity affected three of eight recipients; the rest lacked autoimmune or viral indications.

CDR3 length equals 12 residues. Germline CDR1 LNHDA, CDR2 SQIVND (reference sequence). Trimming removed 4 bases at V and 2 bases at J, with 6 bases between. Sequencing used immunoSEQ multiplex PCR; TCRdb keeps in-frame clones, though not all of them. The table includes tens of thousands of clones, roughly 80% detected once. Unstimulated PBMCs were sorted into CD3+CD4+ and CD3+CD8+ populations. This clone was counted only a few times. The sequence was obtained from a human patient who received a liver transplant. Among the T cells, some may be from the graft donor. Material: CD4+ T cells from blood, obtained just over 45 months after liver transplant. The chain carries TRBV19 and TRBJ2-7; D may be TRBD1 (6 bases). The CDR3 reads CASSRGPYEQYF. In DNA form, the CDR3 reads TGTGCCAGTAGTAGGGGGCCCTACGAGCAGTACTTC. The full variable domain, completed using reference TRBV19 and TRBJ2-7, is DGGITQSPKYLFRKEGQNVTLSCEQNLNHDAMYWYRQDPGQGLRLIYYSQIVNDFQKGDIAEGYSVSREKKESFPLTVTSAQKNPTAFYLCASSRGPYEQYFGPGTRLTVT.